Shown below are 26 T cell receptor beta chains from a single sample sequenced in a study of cytomegalovirus exposure and HLA in healthy donors. With 60 Vbeta and 13 Jbeta primers, the PCR was carried out. TCRdb's table, derived via immunoSEQ multiplex PCR, lists solely in-frame clones and lacks some. The sample carries roughly 180,000 clones, approximately 84% recorded once. The specimen was PBMCs. Receptors were obtained from a female donor in good health and CMV-seronegative.

V is TRBV5-4 and J is TRBJ2-3, with 8 bases identical to TRBD1. The V segment lost 0 bases and the J segment 6 bases; nucleotides outside the gene matches: 6. Germline V gene sequence: CDR1 SGHNT, CDR2 YYREEE (reference sequence). CDR3 length: 15 amino acids. In nucleotides, the CDR3 is TGTGCCAGCAGCTTGGCAGGGGGCCTGGCGGATACGCAGTATTTT. The encoded protein is CASSLAGGLADTQYF. The variable domain in full, with the rest retrieved from reference TRBV5-4 and TRBJ2-3, is ETGVTQSPTHLIKTRGQQVTLRCSSQSGHNTVSWYQQALGQGPQFIFQYYREEENGRGNFPPRFSGLQFPNYSSELNVNALELDDSALYLCASSLAGGLADTQYFGPGTRLTVL.

The gene calls are TRBV27 and TRBJ2-7; the match to TRBD1 covers 7 bases. The CDR3 extends over 17 amino acids. From germline, CDR1 is MNHEY and CDR2 SMNVEV (reference sequence). V gave up 5 bases and J gave up 4 bases; unmatched junction bases: 17. The CDR3 spells CASSGNPGTALAYEQYF. In DNA, the CDR3 is TGTGCCAGCAGTGGAAACCCAGGGACAGCCCTAGCATACGAGCAGTACTTC.

The chain recombines TRBV6-5 with TRBJ1-1; perhaps TRBD1 as D (6 bases). This CDR3 is 16 amino acids long. The V end was cut by 2 bases, the J end by 1 base, with 14 bases between. The germline CDR1 and CDR2 sequences are MNHEY and SVGAGI. CDR3: CASSYLPQGPNTEAFF. In nucleotides, the CDR3 is TGTGCCAGCAGTTACCTTCCACAGGGCCCGAACACTGAAGCTTTCTTT.

The rearrangement links TRBV5-1 to TRBJ1-1, with D possibly matching TRBD1 (5 bases). Trimming stripped 2 bases from V and 3 bases from J, with 14 bases between. The CDR3 runs to 15 residues. Germline CDR1 SGHRS, CDR2 YFSETQ. CDR3 DNA: TGCGCCAGCAGCTTCGCCGGGGGAGGGTACACTGAAGCTTTCTTT. Its translation is CASSFAGGGYTEAFF.

V and J are TRBV9 and TRBJ2-2; TRBD2 agrees at 7 bases. This CDR3 comprises 17 residues. V trimming: 3 bases; J trimming: 5 bases; junction bases outside the gene matches: 13. The germline V gene has CDR1 SGDLS and CDR2 YYNGEE. Written as DNA, the CDR3 is TGTGCCAGCAGCGGGAGAGCGGGGCCAGGACCAACCGGGGAGCTGTTTTTT. It is translated as CASSGRAGPGPTGELFF.

The chain employs TRBV6-1 and TRBJ1-2; 7 nucleotides agree with TRBD1. CDR1 is MNHNS, CDR2 SASEGT, per germline. Germline trimming cut 0 bases from V and 4 bases from J; bases unmatched to any gene: 5. This CDR3 contains 15 residues. The CDR3 reads CASSEARGRSYGYTF. CDR3 coding DNA: TGTGCCAGCAGTGAAGCGAGGGGGCGGTCCTATGGCTACACCTTC.

V usage is TRBV11-2 and J usage is TRBJ1-3; D is unresolved. Germline values: CDR1 SGHAT, CDR2 FQNNGV. The CDR3 contains 15 residues. V was pared by 3 bases and J by 4 bases, with 13 bases between. CDR3 protein: CASSFGDGVGNTIYF. In nucleotides, the CDR3 is TGTGCCAGCAGCTTCGGAGACGGGGTCGGAAACACCATATATTTT.

This chain joins TRBV19 and TRBJ1-2, with unresolved D. Germline values: CDR1 LNHDA, CDR2 SQIVND (reference sequence). This CDR3 has 11 amino acids. V lost 8 bases and J 5 bases, leaving 9 bases between the germline ends. CDR3 in DNA: TGTGCCAGTTACGCGGGGTATGGCTACACCTTC. Translation gives CASYAGYGYTF.

The rearrangement links TRBV5-6 to TRBJ1-2, with 8 bases identical to TRBD1. CDR1 SGHDT and CDR2 YYEEEE come from the germline V gene. This CDR3 spans 15 amino acids. Unmatched junction bases numbered 9, after V lost 4 bases and J lost 4 bases. The CDR3 DNA reads TGTGCCAGCAGCGTACTCGGACAGGGCTCCTATGGCTACACCTTC. Encoded protein: CASSVLGQGSYGYTF.

V and J are TRBV30 and TRBJ2-1; TRBD2 is a possible D gene (5 bases). V was cut by 3 bases and J by 1 base, with 16 bases left in between. Germline V gene lookup returns CDR1 GTSNPN and CDR2 SVGIG (reference sequence). The CDR3 runs to 16 residues. The DNA of the CDR3 is TGTGCCTGGAGCCCCCCCAATGGCGGGTCCTACAATGAGCAGTTCTTC. Protein sequence: CAWSPPNGGSYNEQFF.

CDR3 region: CASSLVGGAATNEKLFF. The DNA for the CDR3 is TGTGCCAGCAGCTTAGTGGGTGGGGCAGCAACTAATGAAAAACTGTTTTTT. This sequence joins TRBV7-6 and TRBJ1-4; tentative D call: TRBD1 (5 bases). This CDR3 spans 17 amino acids. Germline CDR1 is SGHVS and CDR2 is FNYEAQ. Trimming removed 1 base at V and 0 bases at J, with 12 bases between. Filled out from reference TRBV7-6 and TRBJ1-4, the complete variable domain reads GAGVSQSPRYKVTKRGQDVALRCDPISGHVSLYWYRQALGQGPEFLTYFNYEAQQDKSGLPNDRFSAERPEGSISTLTIQRTEQRDSAMYRCASSLVGGAATNEKLFFGSGTQLSVL.

J is TRBJ2-3 and V is TRBV7-2; D is unresolved. The V and J ends lost 0 bases and 2 bases respectively, with 6 bases between them. The CDR3 contains 14 residues. Looked up from germline, CDR1 is SGHTA and CDR2 is FQGNSA. DNA for the CDR3: TGTGCCAGCAGCTTAGCGCGATTCACAGATACGCAGTATTTT. Protein sequence: CASSLARFTDTQYF.

J is TRBJ2-2 and V is TRBV27, with 8 bases matching TRBD2. CDR1 and CDR2 (germline): MNHEY, SMNVEV (reference sequence). The CDR3 is 13 amino acids. With V trimmed by 6 bases and J by 7 bases, 4 bases remained unmatched. CDR3 sequence reads: CASSDTSGGELFF. CDR3 DNA sequence: TGTGCCAGCAGCGATACTAGCGGCGGGGAGCTGTTTTTT.

The chain combines TRBV28 with TRBJ2-1, with a tentative D call TRBD1 (7 bases). The germline V gene encodes CDR1 MDHEN and CDR2 SYDVKM. The CDR3 loop spans 15 amino acids. The germline V and J ends were trimmed by 7 bases and 0 bases, with 13 bases remaining between them. CDR3 nucleotide sequence: TGTGCCAGCAAACCAGGGGGGAGCTCCTACAATGAGCAGTTCTTC. It specifies CASKPGGSSYNEQFF.

This chain joins TRBV7-3 and TRBJ2-3, with 10 bases fitting TRBD2. Germline lookup yields CDR1 SGHTA and CDR2 FQGTGA. Trimming at V came to 5 bases and at J to 2 bases, leaving 10 bases not matched to a gene. The CDR3 contains 17 residues. CDR3 loop: CASSQVGSGGFTDTQYF. The CDR3 DNA reads TGTGCCAGCAGCCAAGTTGGTAGCGGGGGGTTCACAGATACGCAGTATTTT.

The V and J genes are TRBV7-9 and TRBJ1-2; the match to TRBD1 covers 7 bases. Looked up from germline, CDR1 is SEHNR and CDR2 is FQNEAQ (reference sequence). V lost 5 bases and J lost 3; bases outside the gene matches: 9. The CDR3 has 15 amino acids. The CDR3 reads CASSPQATGYYGYTF. The CDR3 DNA reads as TGTGCCAGCAGCCCGCAAGCGACAGGGTACTATGGCTACACCTTC.

The chain recombines TRBV7-8 with TRBJ2-1; D gene unclear. This CDR3 region has 13 residues. V was trimmed by 4 bases and J by 3 bases, leaving 7 bases between them. The V gene's germline CDR1 is SGHVS and CDR2 FQNEAQ. The CDR3 region has the DNA TGTGCCAGCAGCTCTTTTCTCTACAATGAGCAGTTCTTC. Translated: CASSSFLYNEQFF.

The chain has TRBV29-1 and TRBJ2-2; 9 positions agree with TRBD1. The CDR3 extends over 16 amino acids. Per the germline V gene, CDR1 is SQVTM and CDR2 is ANQGSEA. The V gene end was trimmed by 5 bases and the J gene end by 3 bases; junction bases not matched to a gene: 10. CDR3 bases: TGCAGCGTTTCACCGGGACAGGGATATTACACCGGGGAGCTGTTTTTT. Protein: CSVSPGQGYYTGELFF.

This clone was observed a few times. CDR3 coding DNA: TGTGCCATCAGTGAGGGGCTAGCGGGAACCTACGAGCAGTACTTC. Translation gives CAISEGLAGTYEQYF. V is TRBV10-3 and J is TRBJ2-5; 9 nucleotides line up with TRBD2. Matching the DNA end better, TRBJ2-7 makes the J call doubtful. The germline gives CDR1 ENHRY, CDR2 SYGVKD. The CDR3 loop spans 15 amino acids.

The chain employs TRBV10-1 and TRBJ2-7; D might be TRBD2 (6 bases). Trimming took off 2 bases at V and 1 base at J, with 18 bases between the two ends. CDR1 and CDR2 from the germline V gene are WNHNN and SYGVQD (reference sequence). CDR3 size: 17 residues. Written as DNA, the CDR3 is TGCGCCAGCAGTGAGATGTGGCCCGGGACTCGATCCTACGAGCAGTACTTC. This codes for CASSEMWPGTRSYEQYF.

The chain employs TRBV6-6 and TRBJ2-3; no reliable D call. CDR3 length: 12 amino acids. CDR1 and CDR2 (germline): MNHNY, SVGAGI (reference sequence). Between the trimmed V and J ends, which lost 2 bases and 6 bases, there was a span of 6 bases. The CDR3 reads CASSYAVDTQYF. The CDR3 coding sequence is TGTGCCAGCAGTTACGCAGTGGATACGCAGTATTTT.

This clone was detected a few times. The chain's CDR3 is CASSYSTGESYNEQFF. DNA for the CDR3: TGTGCCAGCAGTTACTCGACAGGGGAGTCCTACAATGAGCAGTTCTTC. This chain joins TRBV6-5 and TRBJ2-1, with 8 bases identical to TRBD1. The CDR3 has 16 residues. Germline V lookup: CDR1 MNHEY, CDR2 SVGAGI. Trimming removed 0 bases from V and 1 base from J; junction bases left unmatched: 2.

The chain couples TRBV2 to TRBJ2-2; 7 nucleotides match TRBD1. The length of the CDR3 is 15 residues. V gave up 2 bases and J gave up 6 bases; unmatched junction bases: 6. CDR1 and CDR2 from the germline V gene are SNHLY and FYNNEI. The DNA of the CDR3 is TGTGCCAGCAGTGAAAGGGACAGCGGCGCCGGGGAGCTGTTTTTT. Amino acid sequence: CASSERDSGAGELFF.

The gene calls are TRBV27 and TRBJ2-7; 10 nucleotides match TRBD1. The germline CDR1 and CDR2 sequences are MNHEY and SMNVEV (reference sequence). V lost 5 bases and J lost 6; bases outside the gene matches: 7. The CDR3 consists of 14 residues. CDR3 loop: CASSIDRGHSEQYF. The CDR3 coding sequence is TGTGCCAGCAGTATCGACAGGGGGCATAGCGAGCAGTACTTC.

V gene TRBV7-6 combines with J gene TRBJ2-3; possible D gene TRBD1, 7 bases. The CDR3 contains 16 residues. The germline V gene encodes CDR1 SGHVS and CDR2 FNYEAQ. The V and J ends lost 2 bases and 0 bases respectively, with 12 bases between them. The chain's CDR3 is CASSLTQGGSTDTQYF. CDR3 sequence (DNA): TGTGCCAGCAGCTTAACTCAGGGGGGCAGCACAGATACGCAGTATTTT.

In regard to this clone: The junction and the germline gene differ at one end; a read error may be behind it. The chain is built from TRBV7-9 and TRBJ2-7; a possible D gene is TRBD2 (6 bases). CDR3 length equals 15 residues. Germline CDR1 and CDR2: SEHNR and FQNEAQ (reference sequence). The CDR3 region is CSSSLDVGGFDEQYF. The CDR3 DNA reads as TGTTCCAGCAGCTTAGATGTCGGAGGGTTCGACGAGCAGTACTTC.